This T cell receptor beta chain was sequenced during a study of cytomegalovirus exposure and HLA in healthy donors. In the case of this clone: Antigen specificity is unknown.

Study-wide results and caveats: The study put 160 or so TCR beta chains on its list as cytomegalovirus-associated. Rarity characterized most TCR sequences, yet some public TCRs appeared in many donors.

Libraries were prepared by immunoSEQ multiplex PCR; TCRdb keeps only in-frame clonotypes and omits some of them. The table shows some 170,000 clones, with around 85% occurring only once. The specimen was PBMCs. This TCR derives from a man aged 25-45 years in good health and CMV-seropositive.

CDR3 loop: CASSLANIVQGIYNEQFF. For the CDR3, the DNA is TGCGCCAGCAGCTTGGCCAATATTGTTCAGGGGATCTACAATGAGCAGTTCTTC. The J gene is TRBJ2-1, the V gene TRBV5-1, with D possibly TRBD1 on 6 matching bases. The CDR3 extends over 18 amino acids. Between the trimmed V and J ends, which lost 0 bases and 3 bases, there was a span of 19 bases. The V gene's germline CDR1 is SGHRS and CDR2 YFSETQ.